These 10 T cell receptor beta chains were sequenced from one sample in a study of T cell repertoires and HLA-DP antigens. Only in-frame clones appear in the TCRdb table, and some are missing; sequencing was by immunoSEQ multiplex PCR. The table lists nearly 2,500 clones, 60% to 85% of them singletons. After approximately two weeks, CD4+ cells were restimulated more than 20 h with the same allogeneic DPB1. HeLa stimulator cells carried retrovirally transduced HLA-DPA1/DPB1, HLA-DM, invariant chain and CD80. Material: CD137- CD4+ T cells from cultured PBMCs. These receptors were taken from a man between 60 and 70 years old in good health and CMV-seronegative.

By share, this clone counts as medium-sized. The CDR3 reads CASSQTSLYEQYV. In DNA, the CDR3 is TGTGCCAGCAGCCAGACTAGTCTCTACGAGCAGTACGTC. The V gene is TRBV6-6, the J gene TRBJ2-7, with a weak D call TRBD2 (6 bases). V lost 6 bases and J lost 3, with 12 bases in between. Germline V gene data show CDR1 as MNHNY and CDR2 as SVGAGI (reference sequence). CDR3 length: 13 residues.

Only a few counts were recorded for this clone. This sequence joins TRBV5-1 and TRBJ2-1, with D unclear. Germline lookup yields CDR1 SGHRS and CDR2 YFSETQ. Trimming shortened V by 3 bases and J by 3 bases, and 10 bases separated the two germline ends. The CDR3 has 14 residues. Here the CDR3 reads CASSWPSLYNEQFF. The CDR3 nucleotides read TGCGCCAGCAGCTGGCCTAGTCTCTACAATGAGCAGTTCTTC.

This clone was picked up a small number of times. The chain couples TRBV6-6 to TRBJ1-2; D perhaps matches TRBD1 (5 bases). This CDR3 contains 14 residues. V shed 6 bases and J shed 2 bases, with 13 bases lying between them. The V gene's germline CDR1 is MNHNY and CDR2 SVGAGI (reference sequence). The CDR3 protein is CASRAGTANYGYTF. CDR3 nucleotides: TGTGCCAGCAGAGCCGGGACGGCAAACTATGGCTACACCTTC.

The chain has TRBV27 and TRBJ2-7; 11 nucleotides agree with TRBD2. Germline V gene lookup returns CDR1 MNHEY and CDR2 SMNVEV (reference sequence). Trimming cost V 6 bases and J 6 bases; bases outside gene matches: 7. This CDR3 spans 14 amino acids. CDR3 sequence: CASSHSGGEREQYF. As DNA, the CDR3 is TGTGCCAGCAGCCATAGCGGGGGGGAGCGCGAGCAGTACTTC.

This rearrangement joins TRBV5-5 to TRBJ2-5, with 8 bases fitting TRBD1. Germline V gene sequence: CDR1 SGHKS, CDR2 YYEKEE (reference sequence). This CDR3 has 13 amino acids. With V trimmed by 4 bases and J by 4 bases, 3 bases remained unmatched. CDR3: CASSRTGRETQYF. Written as DNA, the CDR3 is TGTGCCAGCAGCCGGACAGGGAGAGAGACCCAGTACTTC.

The rearrangement uses TRBV7-2 and TRBJ1-1; the D gene is possibly TRBD1 (6 bases). Trimming took off 3 bases at V and 8 bases at J, with 13 bases between the two ends. The germline CDR1 and CDR2 sequences are SGHTA and FQGNSA. The CDR3 is 13 residues long. The CDR3: CASSFHWTVEAFF. In nucleotides, the CDR3 is TGTGCCAGCAGCTTCCATTGGACAGTAGAAGCTTTCTTT.

This clone was observed a few times. The CDR3 nucleotides are TGTGCCATCAGTGAGCGGGACAGGGTAACTCAGCCCCAGCATTTT. Encoded protein: CAISERDRVTQPQHF. The V gene is TRBV10-3, the J gene TRBJ1-5; TRBD1 agrees at 9 bases. The CDR3 covers 15 residues. Germline CDR1 is ENHRY and CDR2 is SYGVKD. V lost 2 bases, J lost 6 bases, and 5 bases stayed unmatched.

V usage is TRBV5-1 and J usage is TRBJ2-5; D may be TRBD1 or TRBD2 (6 bases each). The germline V gene has CDR1 SGHRS and CDR2 YFSETQ. The CDR3 length is 17 residues. The ends were cut back, 3 bases at V and 4 bases at J, with 22 bases in the middle. The CDR3 here is CASSWGALALAGETQYF. The CDR3 region has the DNA TGCGCCAGCAGCTGGGGGGCACTAGCCTTGGCGGGAGAGACCCAGTACTTC.

The chain joins TRBV9 to TRBJ2-2; TRBD2 might be the D (5 bases). The CDR3 extends over 14 amino acids. The V gene's germline CDR1 is SGDLS and CDR2 YYNGEE. With 2 bases removed from V and 4 bases from J, the gap between germline ends came to 9 bases. DNA of the CDR3: TGTGCCAGCAGCGTTGAGGGTTTCACCGGGGAGCTGTTTTTT. This gives the protein CASSVEGFTGELFF.

The CDR3 DNA reads as TGTGCCAGCAGACCTACACAGACGAGTGGAAACACCATATATTTT. It specifies CASRPTQTSGNTIYF. V is TRBV2 and J is TRBJ1-3; no definite D call. Germline CDR1 reads SNHLY; CDR2 reads FYNNEI. Trimming removed 6 bases at V and 3 bases at J, with 15 bases between. The CDR3 runs to 15 residues.